The T cell receptor (beta chain) described here comes from a study of blood T cell repertoires in COVID-19. As for the study in general: Researchers got acute and convalescent COVID-19 samples from the United States, Italy and Spain. Sample material is recorded as cDNA or gDNA derived from T cells, B-cell-depleted T cells, or PBMCs.

Clones were sequenced by immunoSEQ multiplex PCR, and TCRdb holds only the in-frame ones, with some missing. This table has under 350,000 clones, 70% to 90% appearing once. CDR1 and CDR2 from the germline V gene are SGHAT and FQDESV (reference sequence). This CDR3 comprises 16 residues. V gave up 7 bases and J gave up 1 base, with 19 bases separating them. In terms of age and location, participants ranged from roughly 18 to 90 years and lived in about 25 US areas. Participants were placed into cohorts based on the clinical history they reported. The V call is TRBV11-1, the J call TRBJ1-1; TRBD1 is a possible D gene (5 bases). Sequenced input: PBMCs or T cells enriched from blood (not recorded which). The source is a woman aged 40 to 50 with acute COVID-19. The CDR3 DNA sequence: TGTGCCAGCAAGCCAAGGGGCGAGGTCGGGAACACTGAAGCTTTCTTT. This sequence encodes CASKPRGEVGNTEAFF.